These T cell receptor beta chains were read from a single sample in a study of regulatory T cells in long-lasting Graves disease. Via MiXCR, TCRdb re-called the multiplex PCR reads, giving one row per CDR3 protein. Altogether around 250,000 distinct CDR3 sequences are present, about 17% being singletons, with the ten largest covering roughly 23%. The sequencing here drew on peripheral blood mononuclear cells (PBMCs), taken at new diagnosis, from a patient treated with antithyroid drugs. Receptor source: a female donor with Graves disease. CDR3s include the opening cysteine and the closing phenylalanine or tryptophan. D genes are given only for firm matches. Not all rows give a size; the values are once, few, many and, for expanded clones, a class.

j_call clone_size d_call v_call cdr3_nt cdr3_aa
TRBJ2-3 - - TRBV7-2 TGTGCCAGCAGCCCGGACTATCAATCCACAGATACGCAGTATTTT CASSPDYQSTDTQYF
TRBJ2-5 many TRBD1 TRBV27 TGTGCCAGCAGTTTAAGGGGGCTCGAAGAGACCCAGTACTTC CASSLRGLEETQYF
TRBJ2-2 - - TRBV11-3 TGTGCCAGCGGCTTAATAGGGGGTGACGGGGAGCTGTTTTTT CASGLIGGDGELFF
TRBJ2-7 - TRBD2 TRBV6-1 TGTGCCAGCAACGGACTAGCGGGAGTTGGGGAGCAGTACTTC CASNGLAGVGEQYF
TRBJ2-3 - TRBD2 TRBV6-9 TGTGCCAGCAGTTACATCCCGAAGACTAGCGACGCTAGCACAGATACGCAGTATTTT CASSYIPKTSDASTDTQYF
TRBJ2-7 many TRBD2 TRBV6-2/TRBV6-3 TGTGCCAGCAGTTATACTAGCGGGACCTACGAGCAGTACTTC CASSYTSGTYEQYF
TRBJ1-1 many - TRBV9 TGTGCCAGCAGCGACGGGACACAGCCAAACACTGAAGCTTTCTTT CASSDGTQPNTEAFF
TRBJ2-3 - TRBD2 TRBV27 TGTGCCAGCAGTTTATTTTACGGGAGGGCCGGTGATACGCAGTATTTT CASSLFYGRAGDTQYF
TRBJ2-7 many - TRBV6-4 TGTGCCAGCAGTTACGTGGCCCCCGGGGGCGAGCAGTACTTC CASSYVAPGGEQYF
TRBJ1-4 many - TRBV12-3/TRBV12-4 TGTGCCAGCAGTTTAAGGGCAGGGAATGAAAAACTGTTTTTT CASSLRAGNEKLFF
TRBJ2-2 few TRBD2 TRBV5-1 TGCGCCAGCAGCTCACTACTAGCGGGAGCGACCGGGGAGCTGTTTTTT CASSSLLAGATGELFF
TRBJ1-1 many - TRBV20-1 TGCAGTGCCTGTAACAGGGACGCTGAAGCTTTCTTT CSACNRDAEAFF
TRBJ2-1 - - TRBV20-1 TGCAGTGCTGCGTCACGCGTACTCGGCAATGAGCAGTTCTTC CSAASRVLGNEQFF
TRBJ2-1 many TRBD2 TRBV24-1 TGTGCCACCAGTGATCCGCGGACTAGCGGGAGTCCCTACAATGAGCAGTTCTTC CATSDPRTSGSPYNEQFF
TRBJ2-3 many TRBD2 TRBV9 TGTGCCAGCAGCGGGCCCCTTAGGGCTAGCGGGAGAACCACAGATACGCAGTATTTT CASSGPLRASGRTTDTQYF
TRBJ1-1 - TRBD1 TRBV13 TGTGCCAGCAGCTTAGCCGGCCGACAGGGCCATTCTGAAGCTTTCTTT CASSLAGRQGHSEAFF
TRBJ2-1 many TRBD2 TRBV12-3/TRBV12-4 TGTGCCAGCAGTTCTGTCGCTTTTTGGCGGGAGGCGATACACTCCTACAATGAGCAGTTCTTC CASSSVAFWREAIHSYNEQFF
TRBJ2-1 many - TRBV20-1 TGCAGTGCTAGAGATGGTGCCGGGAGTCCCCCCGGCGAGCAGTTCTTC CSARDGAGSPPGEQFF
TRBJ2-1 few - TRBV6-1 TGTGCCAGCGAGGACGGCTACAATGAGCAGTTCTTC CASEDGYNEQFF
TRBJ2-1 many - TRBV24-1 TGTGCCACCAGTGATTTGCAGGATGAGCAGTTCTTC CATSDLQDEQFF
TRBJ2-5 many TRBD2 TRBV7-2 TGTGCCAGCAGCTTAGGTCTAGCGGGAGGGCCGAAGACCCAGTACTTC CASSLGLAGGPKTQYF
TRBJ1-4 many - TRBV12-3/TRBV12-4 TGTGCCAGCAGTTCCGACAAGGGCTGGAGCTCTAATGAAAAACTGTTTTTT CASSSDKGWSSNEKLFF
TRBJ2-5 many TRBD1 TRBV20-1 TGCAGTGCTAACGACAGGGCACGAGAAGAGACCCAGTACTTC CSANDRAREETQYF
TRBJ1-2 many - TRBV6-1 TGTGCCACAACCAGGAGTATGGCAGTGGGAGTCGAGGGCTACACCTTC CATTRSMAVGVEGYTF
TRBJ1-1 many - TRBV6-1 TGTGCCAGCAGTGAATTAGGGGTCGGGGATGGTTACACTGAAGCTTTCTTT CASSELGVGDGYTEAFF
TRBJ2-7 many TRBD1 TRBV27 TGTGCCAGCAGTTTAAACAGGGGCTACGAGCAGTACTTC CASSLNRGYEQYF
TRBJ2-7 - TRBD2 TRBV11-1 TGTGCCAGCAGCCCTCGATCCGGGACTAGCGGGAGGGCCGGGTACGAGCAGTACTTC CASSPRSGTSGRAGYEQYF
TRBJ2-5 - - TRBV11-2 TGTGCCAGCAGCTCCGACACCGGTCAGGCCCAGTACTTC CASSSDTGQAQYF
TRBJ2-1 many TRBD2 TRBV9 TGTGCCAGCAGCAAACTAAGCGGGAGAGGGAATGAGCAGTTCTTC CASSKLSGRGNEQFF
TRBJ1-6 - - TRBV5-1 TGCGCCAGCAGCTTCCGGTCGAGCTCCTATAATTCACCCCTCCACTTT CASSFRSSSYNSPLHF
TRBJ1-1 many - TRBV20-1 TGCAGTGCTCGGGTGGTAGTGAACACTGAAGCTTTCTTT CSARVVVNTEAFF
TRBJ1-3 few - TRBV10-3 TGTGCCATCGGCGACGGGGGGGGCTCTGGAAACACCATATATTTT CAIGDGGGSGNTIYF
TRBJ1-6 many - TRBV18 TGTGCCAGCTCACCACGGATACTAGGGAGTCATTCACCCCTCCACTTT CASSPRILGSHSPLHF
TRBJ1-5 many - TRBV12-3/TRBV12-4 TGTGCCAGCACCCCCGGCAACGGGGGGAATCAGCCCCAGCATTTT CASTPGNGGNQPQHF
TRBJ1-1 - TRBD1 TRBV28 TGTGCCATAACATCTTACCCGACAGGGAGCACTGAGGCTTTCTTT CAITSYPTGSTEAFF
TRBJ2-5 - TRBD2 TRBV9 TGTGCCAGCAGCGTAGAGGGGACTAGCGGGAGAGGGTCCCAGTACTTC CASSVEGTSGRGSQYF
TRBJ2-3 few - TRBV9 TGTGCCAGCAGCGTAGGGCCCAGCGGAGGCACAGATACGCAGTATTTT CASSVGPSGGTDTQYF
TRBJ2-7 many TRBD1 TRBV7-2 TGTGCCAGCAGCTTCCGGGACAGGGCAGACGAGCAGTACTTC CASSFRDRADEQYF
TRBJ2-1 - - TRBV7-9 TGTGCCAGCAGCTTAGGTTTGTCCTACAATGAGCAGTTCTTC CASSLGLSYNEQFF
TRBJ1-2 many TRBD1 TRBV7-2 TGTGCCAGCACCACCGGGACAGGGGGAGGCTACACCTTC CASTTGTGGGYTF
TRBJ1-1 - - TRBV19 TGTGCCAGTAGTATCCCGGGACCCCAAGAGATGAACACTGAAGCTTTCTTT CASSIPGPQEMNTEAFF